A selection of T cell receptor beta chains follows, all from one sample in a study of blood T cell repertoires in COVID-19. Method: immunoSEQ multiplex PCR; TCRdb's copy keeps in-frame clones and lacks some. This table holds about 350,000 clones, 88% found once. Sequenced material: PBMCs or T cells enriched from blood (not recorded which). These receptors were taken from a woman aged 25 to 45 who had been exposed to COVID-19. The CDR3 runs from the conserved cysteine through the conserved F or W. Each record gives: J gene, clone size, V gene, D gene, CDR3 DNA, CDR3 protein. D genes are given only for firm matches. Not every row has a clone size; where given, it reads once, few, many or a size class.

j_gene: TRBJ1-2; abundance: once; v_gene: TRBV14; d_gene: TRBD1; CDR3nt: TGTGCCAGCAGCCCCTTACAGGGGGAGGACTATGGCTACACCTTC; CDR3aa: CASSPLQGEDYGYTF
j_gene: TRBJ2-3; abundance: -; v_gene: TRBV5-1; d_gene: TRBD2; CDR3nt: TGCGCCAGCAGCGCGGGACTAGCGGGAGAGGGGACAGATACGCAGTATTTT; CDR3aa: CASSAGLAGEGTDTQYF
j_gene: TRBJ1-5; abundance: -; v_gene: TRBV19; d_gene: -; CDR3nt: TGTGCCAGTAGTACTAGGGGTCCTCAGCCCCAGCATTTT; CDR3aa: CASSTRGPQPQHF
j_gene: TRBJ1-4; abundance: -; v_gene: TRBV7-9; d_gene: TRBD1; CDR3nt: TGTGCCAGCAGCTTAAGAAGTGGAGACAGGGCGTTTTTT; CDR3aa: CASSLRSGDRAFF
j_gene: TRBJ2-7; abundance: -; v_gene: TRBV7-9; d_gene: TRBD2; CDR3nt: TGTGCCAGCAGCCCACGGGACTACTCCTACGAGCAGTACTTC; CDR3aa: CASSPRDYSYEQYF
j_gene: TRBJ2-7; abundance: -; v_gene: TRBV6-6; d_gene: -; CDR3nt: TGTGCCAGCAGTTATACCGGCTACGAGCAGTACTTC; CDR3aa: CASSYTGYEQYF
j_gene: TRBJ2-5; abundance: once; v_gene: TRBV6-1; d_gene: TRBD2; CDR3nt: TGTGCCAGCAGTGAAGCCCTTCGGGCATGGGGGGGCCAAGAGACCCAGTACTTC; CDR3aa: CASSEALRAWGGQETQYF
j_gene: TRBJ2-3; abundance: -; v_gene: TRBV19; d_gene: TRBD1; CDR3nt: TGTGCCAGTGGACAGGGGCCAGATACGCAGTATTTT; CDR3aa: CASGQGPDTQYF
j_gene: TRBJ1-1; abundance: -; v_gene: TRBV5-1; d_gene: -; CDR3nt: TGCGCCAGCAGCCCTACGACAGAGAACACTGAAGCTTTCTTT; CDR3aa: CASSPTTENTEAFF
j_gene: TRBJ1-1; abundance: -; v_gene: TRBV4-2; d_gene: TRBD1; CDR3nt: TGTGCCAGCAGCCAAGGGGACAGGGTGAACACTGAAGCTTTCTTT; CDR3aa: CASSQGDRVNTEAFF
j_gene: TRBJ2-1; abundance: -; v_gene: TRBV28; d_gene: TRBD2; CDR3nt: TGTGCCAGCAATCCCGGGACTAGCGTAACGGAGCAGTTCTTC; CDR3aa: CASNPGTSVTEQFF
j_gene: TRBJ2-1; abundance: -; v_gene: TRBV15; d_gene: TRBD1; CDR3nt: TGTGCCACCAGCACCATGGGACAGGGGTTCGGCAATGAGCAGTTCTTC; CDR3aa: CATSTMGQGFGNEQFF
j_gene: TRBJ1-4; abundance: -; v_gene: TRBV11-2; d_gene: TRBD1; CDR3nt: TGTGCCAGCAGCCAACATCGCACCGGGACAGGGAATGAAAAACTGTTTTTT; CDR3aa: CASSQHRTGTGNEKLFF
j_gene: TRBJ2-1; abundance: -; v_gene: TRBV11-1; d_gene: -; CDR3nt: TGTGCCAGCAGCTTAATTGAGGCTAGCGTCTACAATGAGCAGTTCTTC; CDR3aa: CASSLIEASVYNEQFF
j_gene: TRBJ1-3; abundance: -; v_gene: TRBV24-1; d_gene: -; CDR3nt: TGTGCCACCGCCTCGGGGGGTGCTGGAAACACCATATATTTT; CDR3aa: CATASGGAGNTIYF
j_gene: TRBJ1-1; abundance: -; v_gene: TRBV24-1; d_gene: -; CDR3nt: TGTGCCACCAGTGACCGGGGTGGGCAGAACACTGAAGCTTTCTTT; CDR3aa: CATSDRGGQNTEAFF
j_gene: TRBJ1-1; abundance: once; v_gene: TRBV29-1; d_gene: -; CDR3nt: TGCAGCGTTGAAGAACAGATGAACACTGAAGCTTTCTTT; CDR3aa: CSVEEQMNTEAFF
j_gene: TRBJ1-1; abundance: -; v_gene: TRBV28; d_gene: TRBD1; CDR3nt: TGTGCCAGCTGGGGGACAGGGTGGACTGAAGCTTTCTTT; CDR3aa: CASWGTGWTEAFF
j_gene: TRBJ1-1; abundance: -; v_gene: TRBV5-1; d_gene: TRBD1; CDR3nt: TGCGCCAGCAGCTTACTCGAGACAGGGAGGGCTTTCTTT; CDR3aa: CASSLLETGRAFF
j_gene: TRBJ1-2; abundance: -; v_gene: TRBV7-9; d_gene: -; CDR3nt: TGTGCCAGCAGCCCATCCCTGACGGTGGGGAGCGGCTACACCTTC; CDR3aa: CASSPSLTVGSGYTF
j_gene: TRBJ2-1; abundance: -; v_gene: TRBV6-6; d_gene: -; CDR3nt: TGTGCCAGCAGTCCCGGACCCGGGACAAGCTCCTACAATGAGCAGTTCTTC; CDR3aa: CASSPGPGTSSYNEQFF
j_gene: TRBJ2-7; abundance: -; v_gene: TRBV7-2; d_gene: TRBD2; CDR3nt: TGTGCCAGCAGCTTTGGACTAGCGGGATTCTACGAGCAGTACTTC; CDR3aa: CASSFGLAGFYEQYF
j_gene: TRBJ1-2; abundance: -; v_gene: TRBV19; d_gene: -; CDR3nt: TGTGCCAGTAATGTAGGCCCATCTGGGAGCTATGGCTACACCTTC; CDR3aa: CASNVGPSGSYGYTF
j_gene: TRBJ2-7; abundance: -; v_gene: TRBV9; d_gene: -; CDR3nt: TGTGCCAGCAGCGTTGGGACTGCTTATGAGCAGTACTTC; CDR3aa: CASSVGTAYEQYF
j_gene: TRBJ2-1; abundance: -; v_gene: TRBV10-2; d_gene: TRBD2; CDR3nt: TGCGCCAGCAACTCTGCCGGGACTAGCGGGAGAGGGAGCTCCTACAATGAGCAGTTCTTC; CDR3aa: CASNSAGTSGRGSSYNEQFF
j_gene: TRBJ2-1; abundance: -; v_gene: TRBV2; d_gene: TRBD2; CDR3nt: TGTGCCAGCAGTGGCGGACTAGGAGATGAGCAGTTCTTC; CDR3aa: CASSGGLGDEQFF
j_gene: TRBJ1-4; abundance: few; v_gene: TRBV11-2; d_gene: -; CDR3nt: TGTGCCAGCAGCTTAGCGGGGGGCCCAATTGAGAAACTGTTTTTT; CDR3aa: CASSLAGGPIEKLFF
j_gene: TRBJ1-5; abundance: -; v_gene: TRBV7-9; d_gene: -; CDR3nt: TGTGCCAGCAGCTTAGCGGGGGGTCATCAGCCCCAGCATTTT; CDR3aa: CASSLAGGHQPQHF
j_gene: TRBJ2-1; abundance: -; v_gene: TRBV27; d_gene: TRBD2; CDR3nt: TGTGCCAGCAGCCAGACTAGCGGGAGAGGGAATGAGCAGTTCTTC; CDR3aa: CASSQTSGRGNEQFF
j_gene: TRBJ2-7; abundance: once; v_gene: TRBV21-1; d_gene: -; CDR3nt: TGTGCCAGCAGCCCTCCGGGACAGGGATACTCCTACGAGCAGTACTTC; CDR3aa: CASSPPGQGYSYEQYF
j_gene: TRBJ2-4; abundance: few; v_gene: TRBV3-1/TRBV3-2; d_gene: -; CDR3nt: TGTGCCAGCAGCCAACATTCAGGGGCTACAGCCAAAAACATTCAGTACTTC; CDR3aa: CASSQHSGATAKNIQYF
j_gene: TRBJ1-1; abundance: -; v_gene: TRBV12-5; d_gene: -; CDR3nt: TGTGCTAGTGGTCCCCGGACCGCGGGTAAGGCTTTCTTT; CDR3aa: CASGPRTAGKAFF
j_gene: TRBJ2-5; abundance: -; v_gene: TRBV30; d_gene: TRBD2; CDR3nt: TGTGCCTGGAGACCCCAGCCTAGAGCGGGAGGGCTCTGGGGAGAGACCCAGTACTTC; CDR3aa: CAWRPQPRAGGLWGETQYF
j_gene: TRBJ1-2; abundance: -; v_gene: TRBV28; d_gene: -; CDR3nt: TGTGCCAGCAGCCCATACCAGTTCGACGCTCTAGTGGGCTATGGCTACACCTTC; CDR3aa: CASSPYQFDALVGYGYTF
j_gene: TRBJ1-1; abundance: -; v_gene: TRBV27; d_gene: TRBD1; CDR3nt: TGTGCCAGCAGTCCTCAGAAGGGGGCTCCTGGGACTGAAGCTTTCTTT; CDR3aa: CASSPQKGAPGTEAFF
j_gene: TRBJ1-2; abundance: -; v_gene: TRBV25-1; d_gene: TRBD1; CDR3nt: TGTGCCAGCAGCCAAAAAGGGGACAGCGGCTTCTATGGCTACACCTTC; CDR3aa: CASSQKGDSGFYGYTF
j_gene: TRBJ1-1; abundance: -; v_gene: TRBV28; d_gene: TRBD1; CDR3nt: TGTGCCAGCAGCTTACCGGGACAGGTCCTCCTGGAGACTGAAGCTTTCTTT; CDR3aa: CASSLPGQVLLETEAFF
j_gene: TRBJ1-5; abundance: -; v_gene: TRBV18; d_gene: TRBD1; CDR3nt: TGTGCCAGCTCACCATACAGGGACAGTCAGCCCCAGCATTTT; CDR3aa: CASSPYRDSQPQHF
j_gene: TRBJ1-6; abundance: -; v_gene: TRBV3-1/TRBV3-2; d_gene: -; CDR3nt: TGTGCCAGCAGCCGGCAGGGGAATAATTCACCCCTCCACTTT; CDR3aa: CASSRQGNNSPLHF
j_gene: TRBJ2-4; abundance: few; v_gene: TRBV5-1; d_gene: -; CDR3nt: TGCGCCAGCAGTGGGGCGCCGGGGGACATTCAGTACTTC; CDR3aa: CASSGAPGDIQYF
j_gene: TRBJ1-4; abundance: -; v_gene: TRBV15; d_gene: TRBD1; CDR3nt: TGTGCCACCAGCGGAACAGGGACAGGGAATGAAAAACTGTTTTTT; CDR3aa: CATSGTGTGNEKLFF
j_gene: TRBJ1-2; abundance: -; v_gene: TRBV7-6; d_gene: TRBD1; CDR3nt: TGTGCCAGCAGCTTAGACTCGGGACAGGGCTATGGCTACACCTTC; CDR3aa: CASSLDSGQGYGYTF
j_gene: TRBJ1-4; abundance: -; v_gene: TRBV6-6; d_gene: -; CDR3nt: TGTGCCAGCAGTGATTCCGGGGGAGCTAATGAAAAACTGTTTTTT; CDR3aa: CASSDSGGANEKLFF
j_gene: TRBJ2-7; abundance: -; v_gene: TRBV7-9; d_gene: TRBD2; CDR3nt: TGTGCCAGCAGCTCCCTAGGGACTAGTAGTGAGCAGTACTTC; CDR3aa: CASSSLGTSSEQYF
j_gene: TRBJ1-1; abundance: -; v_gene: TRBV7-9; d_gene: -; CDR3nt: TGTGCCAGCAGGAGGGACATCACTGAAGCTTTCTTT; CDR3aa: CASRRDITEAFF
j_gene: TRBJ1-5; abundance: -; v_gene: TRBV18; d_gene: -; CDR3nt: TGTGCCAGCTCAGGGGGCGGGGGTAGCAATCAGCCCCAGCATTTT; CDR3aa: CASSGGGGSNQPQHF
j_gene: TRBJ1-4; abundance: once; v_gene: TRBV27; d_gene: -; CDR3nt: TGTGCCAGCAGTTCGTCGGGTGCAACTAATGAAAAACTGTTTTTT; CDR3aa: CASSSSGATNEKLFF
j_gene: TRBJ2-5; abundance: -; v_gene: TRBV14; d_gene: -; CDR3nt: TGTGCCAGCAGCCAAGGGGCAGGGGCACGGGAGACCCAGTACTTC; CDR3aa: CASSQGAGARETQYF
j_gene: TRBJ1-2; abundance: few; v_gene: TRBV7-9; d_gene: -; CDR3nt: TGTGCCAGCAGCTCGACAGGCTGGGACTATGGCTACACCTTC; CDR3aa: CASSSTGWDYGYTF
j_gene: TRBJ2-4; abundance: -; v_gene: TRBV19; d_gene: -; CDR3nt: TGTGCCAGTAGTATAGTGACAGTGGCCAAAAACATTCAGTACTTC; CDR3aa: CASSIVTVAKNIQYF
j_gene: TRBJ2-3; abundance: -; v_gene: TRBV5-1; d_gene: -; CDR3nt: TGCGCCAGCAGCCCGGGTGGTGCTAGCCAAGATACGCAGTATTTT; CDR3aa: CASSPGGASQDTQYF
j_gene: TRBJ2-7; abundance: -; v_gene: TRBV19; d_gene: TRBD1; CDR3nt: TGTGCCAGTAGTCCGAGGACAGGGGGCTACGAGCAGTACTTC; CDR3aa: CASSPRTGGYEQYF
j_gene: TRBJ1-1; abundance: -; v_gene: TRBV11-1; d_gene: -; CDR3nt: TGTGCCAGCAGCTTTGTGGCGGGAACCCTTGAAGCTTTCTTT; CDR3aa: CASSFVAGTLEAFF
j_gene: TRBJ1-1; abundance: -; v_gene: TRBV9; d_gene: TRBD1; CDR3nt: TGTGCCAGCAGCGGATCAACAGGGGTGAACACTGAAGCTTTCTTT; CDR3aa: CASSGSTGVNTEAFF
j_gene: TRBJ1-1; abundance: -; v_gene: TRBV6-5; d_gene: TRBD1; CDR3nt: TGTGCCAGCAGTTACAGACAGGGGGGGAACACTGAAGCTTTCTTT; CDR3aa: CASSYRQGGNTEAFF
j_gene: TRBJ2-2; abundance: once; v_gene: TRBV25-1; d_gene: TRBD1; CDR3nt: TGTGCCAGCAGTGCTCCAGGACAGGGGCGCACCGGGGAGCTGTTTTTT; CDR3aa: CASSAPGQGRTGELFF
j_gene: TRBJ1-4; abundance: -; v_gene: TRBV11-3; d_gene: TRBD1; CDR3nt: TGTGCCAGCAGCTCCCGGGACAGGGGTGGAAAACTGTTTTTT; CDR3aa: CASSSRDRGGKLFF
j_gene: TRBJ2-2; abundance: -; v_gene: TRBV9; d_gene: TRBD1; CDR3nt: TGTGCCAGCAGCCCCCGGGACAGCACCACCGGGGAGCTGTTTTTT; CDR3aa: CASSPRDSTTGELFF
j_gene: TRBJ1-2; abundance: once; v_gene: TRBV28; d_gene: -; CDR3nt: TGTGCCAGCAGTTTGGGCCAGGGTTACGTCGGCTACACCTTC; CDR3aa: CASSLGQGYVGYTF